Presented here are 28 T cell receptor beta chains from one specimen sequenced in a study of CD8+ T cells in alopecia areata. RNA was isolated and reverse transcribed to cDNA, the sequencing template. The method was immunoSEQ multiplex PCR; TCRdb's version includes in-frame clones alone and lacks a portion of them. The table records 95,000 to 110,000 clones, around 86% of them present only once. The treatment is: oral pan-JAK inhibitor, 5-10 mg twice daily. This material consisted of CD8+ T cells sorted from blood, taken at approximately week 30, from a patient treated with tofacitinib. The receptors come from a human donor with alopecia areata.

CDR3 in DNA: TGCAGCGTTGAAGATCTAGGGGACGAGCAGTACTTC. Its translation: CSVEDLGDEQYF. J is TRBJ2-7 and V is TRBV29-1; a possible D gene is TRBD1 (5 bases). There are 12 residues in the CDR3. Germline assignment: CDR1 SQVTM and CDR2 ANQGSEA. Trimming removed 0 bases from V and 5 bases from J, with 8 bases in between.

The J gene is TRBJ2-3, the V gene TRBV11-2; the D call may be TRBD1 or TRBD2 (5 bases each). V was pared by 5 bases and J by 3 bases, with 12 bases between. Germline loops: CDR1 SGHAT, CDR2 FQNNGV. The CDR3 contains 14 residues. The CDR3 coding sequence is TGTGCCAGCAGCCGAGTAGGGGAGACAGATACGCAGTATTTT. This translates into CASSRVGETDTQYF.

Points on this clone: Other DNA sequences in the sample encode the same CDR3. The chain links TRBV27 to TRBJ2-3; the D is unclear. This CDR3 has 11 amino acids. V lost 9 bases and J 5 bases, leaving 9 bases between the germline ends. Germline CDR1 and CDR2: MNHEY and SMNVEV (reference sequence). The CDR3 sequence: CASSRGDTQYF. The CDR3 nucleotides are TGTGCCAGTTCTAGAGGAGATACGCAGTATTTT.

The sample holds a few counts of this clone. V is TRBV27 and J is TRBJ2-1; D remains ambiguous. V was pared by 7 bases and J by 7 bases, with 11 bases between. Germline CDR1 MNHEY, CDR2 SMNVEV (reference sequence). The CDR3 spans 12 residues. The CDR3 is CASTDDNNEQFF. As DNA, the CDR3 is TGTGCCAGCACCGATGACAATAATGAGCAGTTCTTC.

The chain links TRBV4-1 to TRBJ2-2, with D perhaps TRBD1 (5 bases). The CDR3 totals 15 residues. With 0 bases removed from V and 6 bases from J, the gap between germline ends came to 11 bases. Per the germline V gene, CDR1 is MGHRA and CDR2 is YSYEKL. CDR3 region: CASSQEGEGPGELFF. The CDR3 DNA sequence: TGCGCCAGCAGCCAAGAAGGGGAAGGCCCCGGGGAGCTGTTTTTT.

The V and J genes are TRBV5-4 and TRBJ2-4; D is perhaps TRBD1 (6 bases). Trimming removed 0 bases at V and 5 bases at J, with 18 bases between. Germline values: CDR1 SGHNT, CDR2 YYREEE (reference sequence). This CDR3 region has 17 residues. The CDR3 nucleotides read TGTGCCAGCAGCTTGGCCCCCCTGGGGGCTGGGGAAAACATTCAGTACTTC. It translates to CASSLAPLGAGENIQYF.

This chain links TRBV10-2 with TRBJ2-5, with D possibly matching TRBD1 (5 bases). Germline CDR1 reads WSHSY; CDR2 reads SAAADI. The CDR3 extends over 13 amino acids. V dropped 4 bases and J dropped 3 bases, with 9 bases sitting between them. The CDR3 DNA follows: TGCGCCAGCAGTGCCCGCAGGGAAGAGACCCAGTACTTC. It codes for CASSARREETQYF.

The rearrangement joins TRBV29-1 to TRBJ2-1; D not resolved. V was cut by 6 bases and J by 7 bases, with 10 bases left in between. Germline V lookup: CDR1 SQVTM, CDR2 ANQGSEA. This CDR3 spans 11 amino acids. The CDR3 DNA sequence: TGCAGCGTCCCCGACCGAAATGAGCAGTTCTTC. It codes for CSVPDRNEQFF.

This chain uses TRBV6-6 with TRBJ2-7, with TRBD1 matching over 7 bases. With V trimmed by 7 bases and J by 1 base, 4 bases remained unmatched. The CDR3 runs to 13 residues. The germline gives CDR1 MNHNY, CDR2 SVGAGI (reference sequence). The CDR3 DNA sequence: TGTGCCAGCATCACGGGACAGTCCTACGAGCAGTACTTC. It yields the protein CASITGQSYEQYF.

The chain couples TRBV11-2 to TRBJ2-7; TRBD1 or TRBD2 may be the D gene (5 bases each). Germline CDR1 SGHAT, CDR2 FQNNGV. The CDR3 spans 14 residues. V gave up 6 bases and J gave up 2 bases, with 14 bases separating them. CDR3 DNA: TGTGCCAGCAGAGGGGCAGGGAGAACCTACGAGCAGTACTTC. Encoded protein: CASRGAGRTYEQYF.

This chain uses TRBV11-2 with TRBJ1-2; possibly TRBD1 for D (5 bases). The CDR3 runs 14 residues. V lost 4 bases, J lost 1 base, and 10 bases lay in between. Germline V CDR1 and CDR2: SGHAT, FQNNGV. The CDR3 DNA follows: TGTGCCAGCAGCTGGGGCGACTATAACTATGGCTACACCTTC. Its protein is CASSWGDYNYGYTF.

This clone was counted between two and nine times. The rearrangement uses TRBV6-5 and TRBJ2-5, with D possibly being TRBD2 (5 bases). V was cut by 6 bases and J by 4 bases, with 12 bases left in between. The CDR3 is made up of 13 amino acids. Germline V gene data show CDR1 as MNHEY and CDR2 as SVGAGI. The CDR3 protein is CASRDLAGETQYF. The DNA of the CDR3 is TGTGCCAGCAGAGACTTGGCGGGAGAGACCCAGTACTTC.

The chain has TRBV7-9 and TRBJ1-2, with D possibly TRBD1 on 6 matching bases. The germline V gene has CDR1 SEHNR and CDR2 FQNEAQ (reference sequence). This CDR3 has 14 residues. The V end lost 7 bases, the J end lost 3 bases, and 15 bases lay between the germline ends. The CDR3 DNA reads as TGTGCCAGCATCGAGGGGACAAAATACTATGGCTACACCTTC. Protein product: CASIEGTKYYGYTF. The variable domain in full, with the rest retrieved from reference TRBV7-9 and TRBJ1-2, is DTGVSQNPRHKITKRGQNVTFRCDPISEHNRLYWYRQTLGQGPEFLTYFQNEAQLEKSRLLSDRFSAERPKGSFSTLEIQRTEQGDSAMYLCASIEGTKYYGYTFGSGTRLTVV.

This clone was recorded only once. The CDR3, as DNA: TGTGCCAGCAGCCCGTATCCCCTAGGGACCGGGGAGCTGTTTTTT. This encodes CASSPYPLGTGELFF. The chain uses TRBV7-9 and TRBJ2-2; D remains unclear. Germline V CDR1 and CDR2: SEHNR, FQNEAQ (reference sequence). Between the trimmed V and J ends, which lost 5 bases and 5 bases, there was a span of 15 bases. The CDR3 spans 15 residues.

This chain joins TRBV5-1 and TRBJ2-5, with D perhaps matching TRBD1 or TRBD2 (5 bases each). The germline V gene has CDR1 SGHRS and CDR2 YFSETQ. V shed 3 bases and J shed 4 bases, with 22 bases lying between them. The length of the CDR3 is 17 residues. CDR3 protein: CASSSPPGDPAGETQYF. The CDR3 nucleotides read TGCGCCAGCAGCTCCCCCCCTGGGGACCCGGCGGGAGAGACCCAGTACTTC.

This clone was observed once. J is TRBJ2-7 and V is TRBV18; TRBD1 aligns across 8 bases. The CDR3 has 14 amino acids. V gave up 2 bases and J gave up 4 bases; unmatched junction bases: 4. Germline V gene data show CDR1 as KGHSH and CDR2 as LQKENI. CDR3 amino acids: CASSPEDRGYEQYF. The CDR3 DNA reads as TGTGCCAGCTCACCAGAAGACAGGGGTTACGAGCAGTACTTC.

The V and J genes are TRBV7-9 and TRBJ2-3; possible D gene TRBD2, 5 bases. V gave up 5 bases and J gave up 3 bases, with 15 bases separating them. CDR1 is SEHNR, CDR2 FQNEAQ, per germline (reference sequence). The length of the CDR3 is 15 residues. CDR3 amino acids: CASSPAGIWTDTQYF. Written as DNA, the CDR3 is TGTGCCAGCAGCCCCGCCGGGATTTGGACAGATACGCAGTATTTT.

This clone was observed a handful of times. The rearrangement links TRBV2 to TRBJ2-3; the D is unclear. Per the germline V gene, CDR1 is SNHLY and CDR2 is FYNNEI. CDR3 length equals 15 residues. Trimming took off 4 bases at V and 0 bases at J, with 11 bases between the two ends. The CDR3 spells CASSVDHSSTDTQYF. CDR3 coding DNA: TGTGCCAGCAGTGTCGACCATTCTAGCACAGATACGCAGTATTTT.

The genes are TRBV7-8 and TRBJ2-6; 8 positions agree with TRBD1. The length of the CDR3 is 18 residues. Germline CDR1 is SGHVS and CDR2 is FQNEAQ. V shed 1 base and J 0 bases; nucleotides not matched to a gene: 5. The CDR3 sequence is CASSLDNRGYSGANVLTF. The CDR3, as DNA: TGTGCCAGCAGCTTAGATAACAGGGGGTACTCTGGGGCCAACGTCCTGACTTTC.

The V and J genes are TRBV7-9 and TRBJ2-1, with 7 bases fitting TRBD1. The J segment lost 0 bases and the V segment lost 10 bases, leaving 6 bases of the junction unmatched. Per germline, CDR1 SEHNR and CDR2 FQNEAQ (reference sequence). This CDR3 is built from 14 residues. The CDR3 region has the DNA TGTGCCACCCTCGACAGGGACTCCTACAATGAGCAGTTCTTC. Protein: CATLDRDSYNEQFF.

The chain links TRBV30 to TRBJ2-1; TRBD2 matches at 10 bases. Looked up from germline, CDR1 is GTSNPN and CDR2 is SVGIG (reference sequence). The ends lost 2 bases at V and 13 bases at J; junction bases unmatched: 5. There are 12 residues in the CDR3. The CDR3 nucleotides are TGTGCCTGGAGTCCTAGCGGGGGACTACAGTTCTTC. Its protein is CAWSPSGGLQFF.

V is TRBV9 and J is TRBJ1-2; D not resolved. Germline CDR1 SGDLS, CDR2 YYNGEE. The CDR3 has 10 residues. V lost 7 bases, J lost 2 bases, and 3 bases lay in between. The CDR3 loop is CASGNYGYTF. As DNA, the CDR3 is TGTGCCAGCGGCAACTATGGCTACACCTTC. The full variable domain, in which reference TRBV9 and TRBJ1-2 provide the parts outside the CDR3, is DSGVTQTPKHLITATGQRVTLRCSPRSGDLSVYWYQQSLDQGLQFLIQYYNGEERAKGNILERFSAQQFPDLHSELNLSSLELGDSALYFCASGNYGYTFGSGTRLTVV.

The chain couples TRBV6-5 to TRBJ1-1; D not resolved. Germline values: CDR1 MNHEY, CDR2 SVGAGI. Trimming pared 4 bases from V and 8 bases from J, leaving 17 bases between. This CDR3 has 14 residues. CDR3 bases: TGTGCCAGCAGTTTTTATAGGGCCGATATCGAAGCTTTCTTT. Translated, it gives CASSFYRADIEAFF.

This rearrangement joins TRBV6-5 to TRBJ2-7, with D uncertain. Germline CDR1 and CDR2: MNHEY and SVGAGI. V lost 2 bases and J 6 bases, leaving 5 bases between the germline ends. This CDR3 region has 11 residues. The CDR3 DNA follows: TGTGCCAGCAGTTACGGAGTCGAGCAGTACTTC. Translation gives CASSYGVEQYF.

This rearrangement joins TRBV5-1 to TRBJ2-7; D might be TRBD1 (6 bases). V lost 4 bases and J 4 bases, leaving 15 bases between the germline ends. Germline-derived CDR1 and CDR2 are SGHRS and YFSETQ. The CDR3 is 14 amino acids. The CDR3 reads CASSADSVGYEQYF. Here the CDR3 DNA reads TGCGCCAGCAGCGCGGACAGTGTAGGGTACGAGCAGTACTTC. The entire variable domain, with the rest obtained from reference TRBV5-1 and TRBJ2-7, is as follows: KAGVTQTPRYLIKTRGQQVTLSCSPISGHRSVSWYQQTPGQGLQFLFEYFSETQRNKGNFPGRFSGRQFSNSRSEMNVSTLELGDSALYLCASSADSVGYEQYFGPGTRLTVT.

Regarding this clone: Other DNA sequences in this sample translate to the same CDR3. This chain connects TRBV6-5 to TRBJ2-7; TRBD1 aligns across 7 bases. V lost 5 bases to trimming and J lost 2 bases; unmatched junction nucleotides: 3. The germline V gene has CDR1 MNHEY and CDR2 SVGAGI. The length of the CDR3 is 13 residues. The CDR3 nucleotides are TGTGCCAGCAGTGCCGGGACAGCCTACGAGCAGTACTTC. Encoded protein: CASSAGTAYEQYF.

This chain joins TRBV27 and TRBJ2-1, with D perhaps TRBD1 or TRBD2 (5 bases each). The CDR3 runs to 15 residues. Germline-derived CDR1 and CDR2 are MNHEY and SMNVEV (reference sequence). The germline V and J ends were trimmed by 5 bases and 5 bases, with 16 bases remaining between them. The CDR3 region has the DNA TGTGCCAGCAGTCTGGGACCTTCTCCCCACAATGAGCAGTTCTTC. Encoded protein: CASSLGPSPHNEQFF.

The chain uses TRBV14 and TRBJ2-2; D unclear. Germline lookup yields CDR1 SGHDN and CDR2 FVKESK. CDR3 length equals 11 residues. V was trimmed by 8 bases and J by 2 bases, leaving 3 bases between them. The CDR3 DNA reads TGTGCCAGCTCCAACACCGGGGAGCTGTTTTTT. Translated, it gives CASSNTGELFF.